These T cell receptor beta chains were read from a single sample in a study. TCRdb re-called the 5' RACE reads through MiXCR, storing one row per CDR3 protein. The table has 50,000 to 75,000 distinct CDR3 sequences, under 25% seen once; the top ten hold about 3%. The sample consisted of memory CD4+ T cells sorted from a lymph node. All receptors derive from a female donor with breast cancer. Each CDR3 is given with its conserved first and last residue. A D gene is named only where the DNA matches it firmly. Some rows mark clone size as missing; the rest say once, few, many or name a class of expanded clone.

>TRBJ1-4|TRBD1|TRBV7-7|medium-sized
CASSLRQGSANEKLFF
TGTGCTAGCAGCTTAAGACAGGGATCAGCTAATGAAAAACTGTTTTTT
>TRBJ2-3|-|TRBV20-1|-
CSVIHTDTQYF
TGCAGTGTTATACACACAGATACGCAGTATTTT
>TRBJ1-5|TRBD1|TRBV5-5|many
CASSLGQGAGRQPQHF
TGTGCCAGCAGCTTGGGACAGGGGGCAGGTCGGCAGCCCCAGCATTTT
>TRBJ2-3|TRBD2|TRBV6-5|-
CASSLAASTDTQYF
TGTGCCAGCAGTCTAGCGGCGAGCACAGATACGCAGTATTTT
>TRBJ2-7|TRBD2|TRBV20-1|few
CSAERLADRPEQYF
TGCAGTGCCGAACGACTAGCGGACCGGCCCGAGCAGTACTTC
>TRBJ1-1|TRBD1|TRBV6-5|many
CASRTRWTGGNTEAFF
TGTGCCAGCAGAACTAGATGGACAGGGGGGAACACTGAAGCTTTCTTT
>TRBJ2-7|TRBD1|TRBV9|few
CASSPGQGNYEQYF
TGTGCCAGCAGCCCGGGACAGGGGAACTACGAGCAGTACTTC
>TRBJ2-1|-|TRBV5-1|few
CASSLRGPSYNEQFF
TGCGCCAGCAGCTTGAGAGGGCCCTCCTACAATGAGCAGTTCTTC
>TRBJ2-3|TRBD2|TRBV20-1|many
CSARERDGTQYF
TGCAGTGCTAGGGAGCGGGACGGTACGCAGTATTTT
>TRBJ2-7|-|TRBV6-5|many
CASSSRGHAPYEQYF
TGTGCCAGCAGTTCCCGGGGACACGCACCGTACGAGCAGTACTTC
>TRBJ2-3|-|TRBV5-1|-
CASSGAVTSRPDTQYF
TGCGCCAGCAGCGGTGCGGTCACTAGCCGCCCAGATACGCAGTATTTT
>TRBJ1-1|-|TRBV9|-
CASSVAGRDTEAFF
TGTGCCAGCAGCGTAGCAGGGAGGGACACTGAAGCTTTCTTT
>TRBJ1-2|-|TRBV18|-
CASSEGARYYGYTF
TGTGCCAGCTCCGAAGGGGCCCGCTACTATGGCTACACCTTC
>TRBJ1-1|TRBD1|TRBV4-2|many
CASSQDRTGRAAFF
TGTGCCAGCAGCCAAGATAGGACAGGTCGAGCCGCTTTCTTT
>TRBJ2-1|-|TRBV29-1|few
CSVAQTGAANEQFF
TGCAGCGTGGCTCAGACCGGCGCAGCTAATGAGCAGTTCTTC
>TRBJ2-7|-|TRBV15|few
CATSAPNFGRKTYEQYF
TGTGCCACCAGCGCTCCTAACTTTGGACGAAAGACTTACGAGCAGTACTTC
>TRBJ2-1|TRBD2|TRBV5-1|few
CASSLLAGANEQFF
TGCGCCAGCAGCTTACTAGCGGGAGCCAATGAGCAGTTCTTC
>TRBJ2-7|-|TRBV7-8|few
CASSFSATMERVYEQYF
TGTGCCAGCAGCTTCTCCGCGACGATGGAGAGGGTCTACGAGCAGTACTTC
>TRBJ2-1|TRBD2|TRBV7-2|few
CASSPRTRPGEQFF
TGTGCCAGCAGCCCACGGACTAGGCCAGGAGAGCAGTTCTTC
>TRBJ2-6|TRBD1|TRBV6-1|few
CASSPKGQGSGANVLTF
TGTGCCAGCAGTCCGAAGGGACAGGGCTCTGGGGCCAACGTCCTGACTTTC
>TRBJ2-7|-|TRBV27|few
CASSSLNAETNREQYF
TGTGCCAGCAGTTCACTCAACGCCGAGACAAACCGCGAGCAGTACTTC
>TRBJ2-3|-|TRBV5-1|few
CASSLQGSQDTQYF
TGCGCCAGCAGCCTACAGGGATCCCAAGATACGCAGTATTTT
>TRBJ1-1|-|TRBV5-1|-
CASSLVWGSGTEAFF
TGCGCCAGCAGCTTGGTATGGGGCAGCGGGACTGAAGCTTTCTTT
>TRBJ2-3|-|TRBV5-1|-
CASSLLGTSTDTQYF
TGCGCCAGCAGCTTGCTGGGGACTAGCACAGATACGCAGTATTTT
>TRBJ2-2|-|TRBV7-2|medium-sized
CASSWSPGELFF
TGTGCCAGCAGCTGGAGCCCCGGGGAGCTGTTTTTT
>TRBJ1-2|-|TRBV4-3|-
CASSQESETGSYTF
TGCGCCAGCAGCCAAGAATCGGAAACTGGGAGCTACACCTTC
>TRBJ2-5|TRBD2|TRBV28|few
CASSLASGAIEETQYF
TGTGCCAGCAGTTTGGCTAGCGGGGCGATCGAAGAGACCCAGTACTTC
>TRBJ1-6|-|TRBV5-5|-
CASSFGQEYSPLHF
TGTGCCAGCAGCTTTGGGCAGGAGTATTCACCCCTCCACTTT
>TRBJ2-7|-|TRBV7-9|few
CASSHTRGPVYEQYF
TGTGCCAGCAGCCATACCCGGGGTCCAGTCTACGAGCAGTACTTC
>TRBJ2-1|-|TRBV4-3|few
CASSQGRQAREQFF
TGCGCCAGCAGCCAAGGAAGGCAGGCAAGGGAGCAGTTCTTC
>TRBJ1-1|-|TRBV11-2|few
CASGAPRVTEAFF
TGTGCCAGCGGAGCCCCCAGGGTCACTGAAGCTTTCTTT
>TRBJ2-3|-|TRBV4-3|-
CASSQDPSNLGFSTDTQYF
TGCGCCAGCAGCCAAGATCCCTCCAATCTAGGATTCAGCACAGATACGCAGTATTTT
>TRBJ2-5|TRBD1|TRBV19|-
CASRGQGAGEETQYF
TGTGCCAGTAGAGGACAGGGGGCCGGTGAAGAGACCCAGTACTTC
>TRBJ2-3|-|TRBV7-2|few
CASSPRDHTDTQYF
TGTGCCAGCAGCCCTCGGGACCACACAGATACGCAGTATTTT
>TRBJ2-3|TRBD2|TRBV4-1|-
CASSPYRTSGSTDTQYF
TGCGCCAGCAGCCCTTATAGGACTAGCGGTAGCACAGATACGCAGTATTTT
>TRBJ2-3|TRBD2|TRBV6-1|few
CASSTRLAGEVGGTDTQYF
TGTGCCAGCAGTACCCGACTAGCGGGAGAAGTGGGGGGGACAGATACGCAGTATTTT
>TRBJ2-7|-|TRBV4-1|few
CASSQAAITNEQYF
TGCGCCAGCAGCCAAGCGGCCATCACGAACGAGCAGTACTTC
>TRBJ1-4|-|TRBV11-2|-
CASSLDLRRKLFF
TGTGCCAGCAGCTTAGATCTAAGGCGGAAACTGTTTTTT
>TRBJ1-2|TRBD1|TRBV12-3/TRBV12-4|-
CASKRTGNYGYTF
TGTGCCAGCAAAAGGACAGGGAACTATGGCTACACCTTC
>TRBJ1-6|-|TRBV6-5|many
CVSSFRIRGPLHF
TGTGTCAGCAGTTTCCGTATCAGGGGTCCCCTCCACTTT
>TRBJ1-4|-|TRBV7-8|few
CASSPYGSTNEKLFF
TGTGCCAGCAGCCCATATGGGTCAACTAATGAAAAACTGTTTTTT
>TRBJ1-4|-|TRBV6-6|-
CASSLSPQGLFF
TGTGCCAGCAGTTTGTCTCCCCAGGGACTGTTTTTT